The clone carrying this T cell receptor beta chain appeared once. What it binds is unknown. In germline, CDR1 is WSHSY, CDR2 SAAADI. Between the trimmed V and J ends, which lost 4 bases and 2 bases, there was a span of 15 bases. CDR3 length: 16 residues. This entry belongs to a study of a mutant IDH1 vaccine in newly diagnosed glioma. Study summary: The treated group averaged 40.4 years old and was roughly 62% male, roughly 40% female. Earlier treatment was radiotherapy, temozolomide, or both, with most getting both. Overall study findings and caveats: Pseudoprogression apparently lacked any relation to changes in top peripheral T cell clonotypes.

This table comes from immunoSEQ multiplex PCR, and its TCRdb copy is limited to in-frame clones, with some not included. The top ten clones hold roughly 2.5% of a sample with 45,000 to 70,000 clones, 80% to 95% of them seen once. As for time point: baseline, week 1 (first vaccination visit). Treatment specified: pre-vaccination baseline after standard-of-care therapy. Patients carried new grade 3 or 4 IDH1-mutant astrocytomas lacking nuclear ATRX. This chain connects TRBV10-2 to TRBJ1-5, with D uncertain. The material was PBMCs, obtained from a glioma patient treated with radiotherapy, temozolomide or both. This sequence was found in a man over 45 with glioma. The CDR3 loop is CASSVGSSFGNQPQHF. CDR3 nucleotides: TGCGCCAGCAGTGTGGGCAGTTCTTTTGGCAATCAGCCCCAGCATTTT.